This TCR beta chain was recovered during a study of CD8+CD57+ T cells in acquired aplastic anemia. Across the study: The average for DNA from sorted CD4+ and CD8+ cells was around 3.5 ug. Whole-study results and caveats: Patients and controls were found to share around 30 CD8+ CDR3 sequences. Between the patient and control groups, CD8+ Simpson's diversity did not differ significantly.

Sequencing involved patients with CD8+CD57+ cell expansion previously shown by flow cytometry. At blood sampling, none of the patients had yet received therapy. The study profiled TCR beta VDJ and CDR3 using genomic DNA as template. TCRdb re-called the reads with MiXCR, one entry per CDR3 protein. The sample lists some 160,000 distinct CDR3 sequences, around 48% occurring once. In regard to this clonotype: Antigen: not known.

The sample taken for sequencing was sorted CD4+, CD8+, or CD8+CD57+ T cells (not recorded which) from PBMCs. The sequence was obtained from a human donor with aplastic anemia.

CDR3 in amino acids: CASGGEAEAFF. CDR3 nucleotides: TGTGCCAGCGGAGGGGAGGCTGAAGCTTTCTTT. This chain connects TRBV2 to TRBJ1-1; weak D call: TRBD1 (5 bases). The CDR3 is 11 amino acids. Trimming cost V 8 bases and J 6 bases, with 10 bases left between them. CDR1 SNHLY and CDR2 FYNNEI come from the germline V gene.